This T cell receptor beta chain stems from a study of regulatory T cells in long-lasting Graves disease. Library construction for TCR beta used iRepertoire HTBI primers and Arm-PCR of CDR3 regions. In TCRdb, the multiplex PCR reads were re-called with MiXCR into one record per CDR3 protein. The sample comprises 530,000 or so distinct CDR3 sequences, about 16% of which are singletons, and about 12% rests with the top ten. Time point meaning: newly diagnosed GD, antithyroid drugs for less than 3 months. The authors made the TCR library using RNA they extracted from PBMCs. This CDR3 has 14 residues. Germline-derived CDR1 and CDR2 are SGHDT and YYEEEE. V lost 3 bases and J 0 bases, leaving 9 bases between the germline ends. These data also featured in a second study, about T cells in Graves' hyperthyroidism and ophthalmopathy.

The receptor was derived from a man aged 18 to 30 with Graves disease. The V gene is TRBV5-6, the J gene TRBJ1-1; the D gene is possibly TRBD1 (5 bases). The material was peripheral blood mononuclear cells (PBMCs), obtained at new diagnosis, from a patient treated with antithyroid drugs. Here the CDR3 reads CASSSGPLNTEAFF. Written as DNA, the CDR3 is TGTGCCAGCAGCTCGGGACCCTTGAACACTGAAGCTTTCTTT. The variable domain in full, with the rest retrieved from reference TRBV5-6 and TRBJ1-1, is DAGVTQSPTHLIKTRGQQVTLRCSPKSGHDTVSWYQQALGQGPQFIFQYYEEEERQRGNFPDRFSGHQFPNYSSELNVNALLLGDSALYLCASSSGPLNTEAFFGQGTRLTVV.